What follows is one T cell receptor beta chain and its context. Antigen specificity is unknown. A quantitative 5'-RACE method, one with molecular barcodes, was used to make TCR beta libraries. In TCRdb, the 5' RACE reads were re-called with MiXCR into one record per CDR3 protein. The sample shows around 490,000 distinct CDR3 sequences, approximately 5% of them seen only once. The data are from a study of CD8 T cells in ankylosing spondylitis. Whole-study results and caveats: Before this, some motif variants had been reported in reactive arthritis synovial fluid and blood. Among TCR beta sequences, a motif of under ten highly homologous variants appeared characteristic of ankylosing spondylitis blood. Reportedly, disease-linked clones are significantly enriched in ankylosing spondylitis patients' matched synovial fluid.

Trimming stripped 7 bases from V and 1 base from J, with 17 bases between. This CDR3 spans 15 amino acids. Germline lookup yields CDR1 LNHDA and CDR2 SQIVND (reference sequence). This TCR came from a male donor with ankylosing spondylitis. Source material: blood, either unsorted or a sorted T cell fraction (not recorded which). The chain uses TRBV19 and TRBJ2-7; no definite D call. The CDR3 sequence: CASKSTPLPSYEQYF. Here the CDR3 DNA reads TGTGCCAGTAAATCCACCCCTCTGCCATCCTACGAGCAGTACTTC.